This passage covers 10 T cell receptor beta chains from one sample sequenced in a study of metastatic and nonmetastatic thyroid tumors. TCRdb re-analyzed the PCR reads using MiXCR. The table records about 16,000 clones, more than 15% of them present only once. Every patient was untreated before thyroid surgery. Sequencing was done on a sample of blood. The receptors originated from a female donor with papillary thyroid cancer or a benign thyroid nodule (not recorded which). Some clones in this sample may be carry-over from other donors' samples.

This clone was found a few times. The junction and the germline gene differ at one end; a read error may be behind it. The chain recombines TRBV4-1 with TRBJ1-4; maybe TRBD1 (5 bases). Germline V gene sequence: CDR1 MGHRA, CDR2 YSYEKL. This CDR3 spans 14 amino acids. The CDR3 DNA is TGCGCCAGCAGCCTCAGGGCTGCTAATGAAGAACTGTTTTTT. Its translation: CASSLRAANEELFF.

This chain links TRBV20-1 with TRBJ2-2; 13 nucleotides align to TRBD2. V shed 5 bases, J shed 7 bases, and the junction held 16 bases outside the gene matches. The V gene's germline CDR1 is DFQATT and CDR2 SNEGSKA (reference sequence). This CDR3 is built from 18 residues. CDR3 residues: CSAPQLAGGPGFSGELFF. The CDR3 DNA sequence: TGCAGTGCTCCTCAACTAGCGGGAGGGCCGGGATTTAGCGGGGAGCTGTTTTTT.

By share, this clone ranks as medium-sized (0.01 to 0.1%). The chain has TRBV28 and TRBJ1-5, with D maybe TRBD1 (5 bases). The CDR3 extends over 12 amino acids. From germline, CDR1 is MDHEN and CDR2 SYDVKM. V was pared by 10 bases and J by 7 bases, with 14 bases between. The CDR3 loop is CAISGFGQPQHF. CDR3 nucleotides: TGTGCCATCTCAGGGTTCGGGCAGCCCCAGCATTTT.

The J gene is TRBJ1-3, the V gene TRBV29-1, with D perhaps TRBD1 (5 bases). The CDR3 spans 10 residues. CDR1 SQVTM and CDR2 ANQGSEA come from the germline V gene. The V and J ends lost 7 bases and 8 bases respectively, with 9 bases between them. CDR3 nucleotide sequence: TGCAGCGCCCTAGGGGACACCATATATTTT. Its protein product is CSALGDTIYF.

This clone was recorded at least ten times. The V and J genes are TRBV2 and TRBJ2-2; the D gene is possibly TRBD2 (5 bases). The CDR3 spans 16 residues. Looked up from germline, CDR1 is SNHLY and CDR2 is FYNNEI. V was pared by 7 bases and J by 4 bases, with 19 bases between. The CDR3 nucleotides read TGTGCCAGCATCCTGTCTGGTGGGAGTGGCACCGGGGAGCTGTTTTTT. It specifies CASILSGGSGTGELFF.

Relative to its sample, this clone is medium-sized (0.01 to 0.1%). V and J are TRBV28 and TRBJ2-1, with D possibly being TRBD1 or TRBD2 (5 bases each). Germline-derived CDR1 and CDR2 are MDHEN and SYDVKM. The CDR3 spans 16 residues. V lost 3 bases and J 4 bases, leaving 16 bases between the germline ends. CDR3 DNA sequence: TGTGCCAGCAGTTTCCCGGGACGTCTGTTATACAATGAGCAGTTCTTC. Its protein product is CASSFPGRLLYNEQFF.

This sequence joins TRBV30 and TRBJ1-2, with no clear D. Germline lookup yields CDR1 GTSNPN and CDR2 SVGIG (reference sequence). CDR3 length: 11 amino acids. V was clipped by 8 bases and J by 6 bases, with 13 bases between them. This CDR3 is CARSGRDGYTF. CDR3 sequence (DNA): TGTGCCCGCTCGGGGAGGGATGGCTACACCTTC.

This clone was seen at least ten times. The gene calls are TRBV30 and TRBJ1-3; D gene unclear. The germline V and J ends were trimmed by 6 bases and 1 base, with 10 bases remaining between them. The V gene's germline CDR1 is GTSNPN and CDR2 SVGIG (reference sequence). This CDR3 comprises 13 residues. CDR3 residues: CACTRSSGNTIYF. CDR3 DNA: TGTGCCTGCACGAGGAGTTCTGGAAACACCATATATTTT.

This clone occurred many times. The chain couples TRBV6-1 to TRBJ1-2, with D possibly matching TRBD1 (6 bases). Germline CDR1 and CDR2: MNHNS and SASEGT. The CDR3 is 14 residues long. Trimming took 6 bases from V and 5 from J, leaving 16 bases between them. CDR3 loop: CASSDRGIGYGYTF. CDR3 nucleotide sequence: TGTGCCAGCAGCGATAGGGGGATAGGTTATGGCTACACCTTC.

Many counts were recorded for this clone. The CDR3 DNA reads TGTGCCAGCAGCTTATCGGGGGGAGGGGTAGGTTACAATGAGCAGTTCTTC. Its translation: CASSLSGGGVGYNEQFF. This chain joins TRBV7-2 and TRBJ2-1; 7 bases match TRBD2. V dropped 2 bases and J dropped 4; count of bases not matched to a gene: 11. The CDR3 totals 17 residues. Germline-derived CDR1 and CDR2 are SGHTA and FQGNSA.